This TCR beta chain was identified during a study of radiotherapy plus CTLA-4 blockade in lung cancer. Looking at the study overall: Disease control was present in around a third of patients, and objective responses in roughly 17%.

The study gave focal radiation plus ipilimumab CTLA-4 blockade to patients with chemo-refractory metastatic non-small-cell lung cancer. About this clone itself: The antigen remains undetermined.

The germline V gene encodes CDR1 MNHEY and CDR2 SMNVEV (reference sequence). This CDR3 spans 14 amino acids. V was pared by 3 bases and J by 4 bases, with 9 bases between. Method: immunoSEQ multiplex PCR; TCRdb's copy keeps in-frame clones and lacks some. The repertoire has roughly 93,000 clones, 80% to 85% of them found once; the top ten carry approximately 3.7%. Regarding the study as a whole: Best predicting response, reportedly, were early blood T cell clone dynamics, with interferon-beta. In blood, tumor-derived TCR clones expanded after radiotherapy plus ipilimumab.

The sequences come from peripheral blood, collected from a patient treated with radiotherapy plus ipilimumab. The chain links TRBV27 to TRBJ2-2; weak D call: TRBD2 (5 bases). This receptor was taken from a human donor with non-small cell lung cancer who had a partial response to radiotherapy plus ipilimumab. CDR3 DNA: TGTGCCAGCAGTTTCGGACTCCGCACCGGGGAGCTGTTTTTT. Protein: CASSFGLRTGELFF.